This T cell receptor beta chain is from a study of shared clonotypes between healthy human individuals. CDR1 and CDR2 from the germline V gene are MDHEN and SYDVKM. V was pared by 8 bases and J by 1 base, with 5 bases between. The CDR3 runs 11 residues. The assay was run at deep level. Original analysis: Sequence data from immunoSEQ were junction-only and lacked quality scores; consequently, filtering differed. Clones were sequenced by immunoSEQ multiplex PCR, and TCRdb holds only the in-frame ones, with some missing. V and J calls and clone size are copied from that table; D and trimming were computed from the DNA. The sample lists about 490,000 clones, roughly 78% occurring once.

The source of this sequence is a woman aged 40 to 55 in good health. Some clones in this sample may be carry-over from other donors' samples. Sequenced material: PBMCs. The chain combines TRBV28 with TRBJ2-5; D gene unclear. The CDR3 is CASQVQETQYF. CDR3 DNA: TGTGCCAGCCAGGTCCAAGAGACCCAGTACTTC.